The entry below describes one T cell receptor (beta chain). The data are from a study of T-cell memory formation after mild COVID-19. Trimming cost V 4 bases and J 3 bases, with 23 bases left between them. The CDR3 runs to 17 residues. Germline V gene sequence: CDR1 SGHDT, CDR2 YYEEEE. Employing constant-segment primers, 5'RACE generated TCR alpha and TCR beta cDNA libraries bearing sample barcodes and UMIs. Each CDR3 protein is one row after TCRdb ran MiXCR on the 5' RACE reads. Among about 410,000 distinct CDR3 sequences listed, 23% were seen once. This chain connects TRBV5-6 to TRBJ2-7; no clear D. The origin of this receptor is an adult woman who had mild COVID-19 (a few samples of this study predate the infection). Cell type and time point are not known. Material: PBMCs or a T cell subset sorted from them (not recorded which). As DNA, the CDR3 is TGTGCCAGCAGCCCGGGTCCTCTCTACCAAAAAAACTACGAGCAGTACTTC. This translates into CASSPGPLYQKNYEQYF.